This entry concerns a single TCR beta chain. These data belong to a study of blood T cell repertoires in COVID-19. Only in-frame clones appear in the TCRdb table, and some are missing; sequencing was by immunoSEQ multiplex PCR. The sample yields 95,000 to 120,000 clones, approximately 85% seen once. V was pared by 5 bases and J by 4 bases, with 14 bases between. Germline V gene data show CDR1 as SGHTA and CDR2 as FQGNSA. This CDR3 is built from 15 residues. This TCR was recovered from a man aged 35-49 years with acute or convalescent COVID-19. Sequenced material: peripheral blood. V usage is TRBV7-2 and J usage is TRBJ2-2; weak D call: TRBD2 (6 bases). CDR3 loop: CASSPRAGSTGELFF. The CDR3 coding sequence is TGTGCCAGCAGCCCCCGGGCGGGGAGCACCGGGGAGCTGTTTTTT.